Sequencing of this T cell receptor beta chain was carried out in a study of control samples from healthy donors and cancer patients. The germline gives CDR1 LGHDT, CDR2 YNNKEL (reference sequence). CDR3 length: 15 residues. The ends lost 2 bases at V and 8 bases at J; junction bases unmatched: 7. Generated by immunoSEQ multiplex PCR, the TCRdb table keeps only in-frame clones and is missing some. The sample consists of approximately 84,000 clones, about nine tenths of them appearing once. Sequencing was performed on blood. The chain carries TRBV3-1 (or the pseudogene TRBV3-2) and TRBJ2-1; 9 nucleotides match TRBD2. This clonotype was sampled from a young man in good health. The CDR3 coding sequence is TGTGCCAGCAGCCAACGGCTAGCGGGGTTCTATGAGCAGTTCTTC. It is translated as CASSQRLAGFYEQFF.